Listed below are T cell receptor beta chains from one sample, sequenced in a study of low-dose radiotherapy and immunotherapy resistance in tumors. TCRdb reprocessed the reads via MiXCR and lists one record per CDR3 protein. This sample has some 82,000 distinct CDR3 sequences, with approximately 17% found just once. The sample consisted of PBMCs, taken before treatment. All receptors come from a male donor with prostate cancer. The CDR3 runs from the conserved cysteine through the conserved F or W. D genes are given only for firm matches. Not every row has a clone size; where given, it reads once, few, many or a size class.

d_call,j_call,clone_size,v_call,cdr3_nt,cdr3_aa
NA,TRBJ2-6,many,TRBV19,TGTGCCAGTAACCAAGGTCCCTCTGGGGCCAACGTCCTGACTTTC,CASNQGPSGANVLTF
TRBD1,TRBJ1-1,many,TRBV23-1,TGCGCCAGCACTGGGGACAGGGAAGGGACTGAAGCTTTCTTT,CASTGDREGTEAFF
NA,TRBJ2-2,many,TRBV15,TGTGCCACCAGCAGAGGTTACGGGACACCAACCGGGGAGCTGTTTTTT,CATSRGYGTPTGELFF
TRBD1,TRBJ2-2,NA,TRBV19,TGTGCCAGTAGTACTGGGACAGGGGGCATCACCGGGGAGCTGTTTTTT,CASSTGTGGITGELFF
TRBD1,TRBJ2-3,many,TRBV7-9,TGTGCCAGCAGCGTCGGACAGGGTAATTCGGATACGCAGTATTTT,CASSVGQGNSDTQYF
NA,TRBJ2-5,few,TRBV5-4,TGTGCCAGCAGCCGGGAGCAAGAGACCCAGTACTTC,CASSREQETQYF
TRBD2,TRBJ2-3,many,TRBV5-1,TGCGCCAGCAGCTTGCTGGGTAGCGGGGGCGCAGATACGCAGTATTTT,CASSLLGSGGADTQYF
TRBD1,TRBJ1-4,many,TRBV3-1,TGTGCCAGCAGCCAAGGCTCAGGGGGAAAGGAAAAACTGTTTTTT,CASSQGSGGKEKLFF
NA,TRBJ2-7,many,TRBV28,TGTGCCAGCAGCCCCGGACGGCTCTCCTACGAGCAGTACTTC,CASSPGRLSYEQYF
TRBD2,TRBJ2-3,many,TRBV7-9,TGTGCCAGCAGCTTACTAGCGGGGGGGCCCACCGATACGCAGTATTTT,CASSLLAGGPTDTQYF
NA,TRBJ2-4,many,TRBV24-1,TGTGCCACCAGTGATTCCGGGACCTCAGCCAAAAACATTCAGTACTTC,CATSDSGTSAKNIQYF
NA,TRBJ1-2,few,TRBV7-9,TGTGCCAGCAGCTTAGTTCAGGATGAATATGGCTACACCTTC,CASSLVQDEYGYTF
TRBD2,TRBJ2-1,NA,TRBV6-2/TRBV6-3,TGTGCCAGCAGTTACCCTCCAGACGGGGGGAGCTCCTACAATGAGCAGTTCTTC,CASSYPPDGGSSYNEQFF
NA,TRBJ1-5,many,TRBV7-9,TGTGCCAGCAGCTTAGACGGGGGTCGGAGAGATCAGCCCCAGCATTTT,CASSLDGGRRDQPQHF
NA,TRBJ1-2,many,TRBV13,TGTGCCAGCAGTGTTCCTGCGGGCTATGGCTACACCTTC,CASSVPAGYGYTF
NA,TRBJ1-5,many,TRBV12-3/TRBV12-4,TGTGCCAGCAGTTTTACGGATAGCAATCAGCCCCAGCATTTT,CASSFTDSNQPQHF
TRBD1,TRBJ1-2,few,TRBV19,TGTGCCAGTAGTCCCCAGGGGGCACCTGGCTACACCTTC,CASSPQGAPGYTF
NA,TRBJ2-5,NA,TRBV5-4,TGTGCCAGCAGCCAGGACACTAGCGAGACCCAGTACTTC,CASSQDTSETQYF
TRBD2,TRBJ2-1,medium-sized,TRBV19,TGTGCCAGTAGTATGCTTAGCGGGGGGGCCCGAAATGAGCAGTTCTTC,CASSMLSGGARNEQFF
NA,TRBJ2-1,many,TRBV29-1,TGCAGCGGGCGGGACAGCGCCTACAATGAGCAGTTCTTC,CSGRDSAYNEQFF
NA,TRBJ2-3,few,TRBV6-2/TRBV6-3,TGTGCCAGCAGTCCTGGACTGACCCGCACAGATACGCAGTATTTT,CASSPGLTRTDTQYF
NA,TRBJ2-1,many,TRBV2,TGTGCCAGCAGGTGGTCCGGGCCCCGCAATGAGCAGTTCTTC,CASRWSGPRNEQFF
TRBD2,TRBJ2-5,once,TRBV3-1,TGTGCCAGCAGCCCGGGAGGGAGTATATCAGAGACCCAGTACTTC,CASSPGGSISETQYF
NA,TRBJ2-1,many,TRBV30,TGTGCCTGGAGTGTACTCGCGTTCAATGAGCAGTTCTTC,CAWSVLAFNEQFF
NA,TRBJ2-1,many,TRBV20-1,TGCAGTGCTAAGAACAGAAGAACTTCGTACTCCTACAATGAGCAGTTCTTC,CSAKNRRTSYSYNEQFF
TRBD2,TRBJ2-7,many,TRBV30,TGTGCCTGGAGACTAGCGGGAGTCTACGAGCAGTACTTC,CAWRLAGVYEQYF
NA,TRBJ2-3,many,TRBV14,TGTGCCAGCAGCACAAGGCGAGATACGCAGTATTTT,CASSTRRDTQYF
TRBD1,TRBJ2-7,many,TRBV3-1,TGTGCCAGCAGCCCCACGGGCTGGGGACAGGGTAGCTCCTACGAGCAGTACTTC,CASSPTGWGQGSSYEQYF
TRBD1,TRBJ1-1,many,TRBV6-2/TRBV6-3,TGTGCCAGCAGCTGGACAGGGCGAAACACTGAAGCTTTCTTT,CASSWTGRNTEAFF
TRBD2,TRBJ2-2,many,TRBV11-2,TGTGCCAGCAGCTTAGCTGGGGGGGCCGGGGAGCTGTTTTTT,CASSLAGGAGELFF
NA,TRBJ1-1,many,TRBV7-3,TGTGCCAGCAGCCCACAGCTTGGGGGTGAAGCTTTCTTT,CASSPQLGGEAFF
TRBD2,TRBJ2-7,NA,TRBV20-1,TGCAGTGCTGGGACTAGCGGGGGGGCCTACGAGCAGTACTTC,CSAGTSGGAYEQYF
TRBD1,TRBJ1-5,many,TRBV4-3,TGCGCCAGCAGCCAATCCCAACAGGGGGCAGGGAATCAGCCCCAGCATTTT,CASSQSQQGAGNQPQHF
TRBD1,TRBJ1-1,many,TRBV7-9,TGTGCCAGCAGCTTAGTCGGGACAGGGGGGAACACTGAAGCTTTCTTT,CASSLVGTGGNTEAFF
TRBD1,TRBJ2-5,many,TRBV2,TGTGCCAGCAGGCCGGGACAGCGACAAGAGACCCAGTACTTC,CASRPGQRQETQYF
NA,TRBJ1-5,many,TRBV4-1,TGCGCCAGCAGCCAAGATCTGGATCAGCCCCAGCATTTT,CASSQDLDQPQHF
NA,TRBJ2-7,many,TRBV2,TGTGCCAGCAGTCCAATCTCACCCTACGAGCAGTACTTC,CASSPISPYEQYF
NA,TRBJ1-5,many,TRBV14,TGTGCCAGCAGCCAAGATCTGGCTCAGCCCCAGCATTTT,CASSQDLAQPQHF
NA,TRBJ2-3,many,TRBV18,TGTGCCAGCTCACCACGAGGGTCGAGCACAGATACGCAGTATTTT,CASSPRGSSTDTQYF
NA,TRBJ1-1,many,TRBV9,TGTGCCAGCAGCGTAGGGGGGGTAGGTCGGACTGAAGCTTTCTTT,CASSVGGVGRTEAFF
NA,TRBJ2-1,many,TRBV29-1,TGCAGCGTTGAGGCAACAGAAGTCTCCTACAATGAGCAGTTCTTC,CSVEATEVSYNEQFF
TRBD2,TRBJ2-1,many,TRBV14,TGTGCCAGCAGCCAAGAGGGGACTAGCGGTAATGAGCAGTTCTTC,CASSQEGTSGNEQFF
NA,TRBJ2-1,many,TRBV6-2/TRBV6-3,TGTGCCAGCAGATGGGGCTCCTACAATGAGCAGTTCTTC,CASRWGSYNEQFF
TRBD1,TRBJ1-6,many,TRBV6-5,TGTGCCAGCAGTTACGTGGCCAGGGGGCGTCATTCACCCCTCCACTTT,CASSYVARGRHSPLHF
TRBD2,TRBJ2-3,many,TRBV20-1,TGCAGTGCCCCCAAAGCGGGGGGGTTCACAGATACGCAGTATTTT,CSAPKAGGFTDTQYF